This T cell receptor beta chain is drawn from a study of beta chain features in type 1 diabetes. Whole-study findings and limits: There was a moderate but significant shortening of TCRB CDR3s in all four CD4+ subsets of Type 1 diabetes patients. Reduced insertions and increased deletions marked VDJ junctions in type 1 diabetes patients.

As every portion of the isolated RNA was reverse transcribed, the sequencing read expressed TCRB transcripts. Libraries were prepared by immunoSEQ multiplex PCR; TCRdb keeps only in-frame clonotypes and omits some of them. The table includes a few hundred thousand clones, roughly 12% detected once. This CDR3 contains 18 residues. Trimming took 3 bases from V and 0 from J; bases not matched to a gene: 15. Germline CDR1 and CDR2: GTSNPN and SVGIG (reference sequence). This clone was detected a few times. Its target is not known. The sequencing sample was made of naive CD4+ T cells from blood. V usage is TRBV30 and J usage is TRBJ2-7; 9 bases are shared with TRBD2. The receptor's source is a woman aged 18-35 years with type 1 diabetes. The DNA for the CDR3 is TGTGCCTGGAGCCATGGTCCCAGACTAGCGGCTAGCTCCTACGAGCAGTACGTC. Encoded protein: CAWSHGPRLAASSYEQYV.